This T cell receptor (beta chain) was sequenced during a study of shared clonotypes between healthy human individuals. Overall study results and limits: Non-shared clonotypes had lower generation probabilities than clonotypes shared by all four sorted-subset donors.

The germline V gene has CDR1 SGHRS and CDR2 YFSETQ. V shed 3 bases, J shed 4 bases, and the junction held 9 bases outside the gene matches. The CDR3 is 15 residues long. Sequencing was performed with immunoSEQ multiplex PCR; in TCRdb, only in-frame clones are kept and a portion is missing. The repertoire has approximately 640,000 clones, more than 70% of them found once; the top ten carry around 1.8%. As regards this clone: Its target is not known.

The receptor was derived from a woman in her thirties in good health. This chain links TRBV5-1 with TRBJ1-2; TRBD1 matches 7 bases. The sample taken for sequencing was memory CD4+ T cells sorted from blood. The subset: CD45RA-negative fraction. Written as DNA, the CDR3 is TGCGCCAGCAGCTCCGTAGGAGGGGGCGTCTATGGCTACACCTTC. Translating it yields CASSSVGGGVYGYTF. Using reference TRBV5-1 and TRBJ1-2 for the parts outside the CDR3, the full variable domain is KAGVTQTPRYLIKTRGQQVTLSCSPISGHRSVSWYQQTPGQGLQFLFEYFSETQRNKGNFPGRFSGRQFSNSRSEMNVSTLELGDSALYLCASSSVGGGVYGYTFGSGTRLTVV.